This TCR beta chain was observed in a study of cytomegalovirus exposure and HLA in healthy donors. PCR used 60 Vbeta primers and 13 Jbeta primers. Assay used: immunoSEQ multiplex PCR; TCRdb lists only in-frame clones, some missing. The table includes under 150,000 clones, about 61% detected once. Study-wide points: In a later analysis, TCR association rates varied by HLA locus: DRB1 most, HLA-C fewest.

This clone has only one observation. What it recognizes is unknown. Trimming took 2 bases from V and 2 from J; bases not matched to a gene: 7. Germline V gene data show CDR1 as MNHEY and CDR2 as SMNVEV (reference sequence). The CDR3 contains 16 residues. The J gene is TRBJ1-2, the V gene TRBV27, with TRBD1 matching over 8 bases. The sample consisted of PBMCs. The clonotype originates from a woman aged 40-49 years in good health and CMV-seronegative. This chain's CDR3 is CASSLGAGGANYGYTF. DNA for the CDR3: TGTGCCAGCAGTTTAGGGGCAGGGGGCGCGAACTATGGCTACACCTTC.